One sample yielded the 24 T cell receptor beta chains listed below, sequenced in a study of a mutant IDH1 vaccine in newly diagnosed glioma. As for time point: baseline, week 1 (first vaccination visit). The treatment: pre-vaccination baseline after standard-of-care therapy. Generated by immunoSEQ multiplex PCR, the TCRdb table keeps only in-frame clones and is missing some. The sample shows tens of thousands of clones, about three quarters of them seen only once. The sequenced sample was PBMCs, obtained from a glioma patient treated with radiotherapy, temozolomide or both. These receptors originate from a woman between 40 and 55 years old with glioma.

The rearrangement uses TRBV6-5 and TRBJ1-1, with TRBD1 matching 10 bases. V trimming: 6 bases; J trimming: 5 bases; junction bases outside the gene matches: 6. The CDR3 runs to 14 residues. Germline assignment: CDR1 MNHEY and CDR2 SVGAGI. CDR3 in DNA: TGTGCCAGCAGCACCGGGACAGGGGAAACTGAAGCTTTCTTT. It specifies CASSTGTGETEAFF.

This clone was counted a single time. The chain has TRBV7-9 and TRBJ1-1; a weak D match, TRBD1 (5 bases). CDR1 SEHNR and CDR2 FQNEAQ come from the germline V gene (reference sequence). V was shortened by 1 base and J by 5 bases, with 14 bases between the two germline ends. CDR3 length equals 15 residues. In nucleotides, the CDR3 is TGTGCCAGCAGCTTAGGTAAAGGGGCAAGGACTGAAGCTTTCTTT. It yields the protein CASSLGKGARTEAFF.

This chain links TRBV7-9 with TRBJ2-3, with D perhaps TRBD1 or TRBD2 (6 bases each). Trimming stripped 11 bases from V and 7 bases from J, with 13 bases between. The CDR3 has 11 residues. Germline V CDR1 and CDR2: SEHNR, FQNEAQ (reference sequence). The CDR3 here is CAPWRGNTQYF. The DNA for the CDR3 is TGTGCCCCGTGGAGGGGGAATACGCAGTATTTT. The whole variable domain, remainder taken from reference TRBV7-9 and TRBJ2-3, is DTGVSQNPRHKITKRGQNVTFRCDPISEHNRLYWYRQTLGQGPEFLTYFQNEAQLEKSRLLSDRFSAERPKGSFSTLEIQRTEQGDSAMYLCAPWRGNTQYFGPGTRLTVL.

This chain connects TRBV10-2 to TRBJ2-7, with D hard to call. Trimming pared 2 bases from V and 0 bases from J, leaving 8 bases between. The CDR3 loop spans 14 amino acids. Per germline, CDR1 WSHSY and CDR2 SAAADI. The CDR3 loop reads CASSEPAISYEQYF. As DNA, the CDR3 is TGCGCCAGCAGTGAGCCTGCAATCTCCTACGAGCAGTACTTC.

The V call is TRBV28, the J call TRBJ1-6; no firm D call. Trimming removed 6 bases at V and 0 bases at J, with 6 bases between. This CDR3 has 14 residues. Looked up from germline, CDR1 is MDHEN and CDR2 is SYDVKM. CDR3 sequence (DNA): TGTGCCAGCAGGGGCGGCTCCTATAATTCACCCCTCCACTTT. It translates to CASRGGSYNSPLHF.

The chain recombines TRBV12-5 with TRBJ1-5; D is possibly TRBD1 (6 bases). Germline CDR1 and CDR2: LGHNT and FRNRAP. The V gene lost 6 bases and the J gene lost 1 base, with 16 bases spanning the gap. CDR3 length: 16 amino acids. The CDR3 here is CASGPSGGASNQPQHF. CDR3 DNA: TGTGCTAGTGGCCCTAGCGGGGGGGCGAGCAATCAGCCCCAGCATTTT.

This clone occurred a few times. The chain carries TRBV9 and TRBJ1-2, with 11 bases fitting TRBD1. CDR1 is SGDLS and CDR2 is YYNGEE in the germline V gene. V dropped 6 bases and J dropped 6; count of bases not matched to a gene: 7. This CDR3 has 14 amino acids. In DNA form, the CDR3 reads TGTGCCAGCACCCCAGGGACAGGGGGTAATGGCTACACCTTC. Translated, it gives CASTPGTGGNGYTF. Full variable domain (rest looked up from reference TRBV9 and TRBJ1-2): DSGVTQTPKHLITATGQRVTLRCSPRSGDLSVYWYQQSLDQGLQFLIQYYNGEERAKGNILERFSAQQFPDLHSELNLSSLELGDSALYFCASTPGTGGNGYTFGSGTRLTVV.

V usage is TRBV6-6 and J usage is TRBJ1-1; 9 bases line up with TRBD1. Germline V gene data show CDR1 as MNHNY and CDR2 as SVGAGI (reference sequence). Losses at the gene ends were 0 bases for V and 4 bases for J; bases not matched to a gene: 3. The CDR3 has 15 amino acids. CDR3 bases: TGTGCCAGCAGTTACTCGACAGGGGGGGGCACTGAAGCTTTCTTT. Protein product: CASSYSTGGGTEAFF.

The chain recombines TRBV6-1 with TRBJ1-2; D gene ambiguous. CDR3 length: 13 residues. In germline, CDR1 is MNHNS, CDR2 SASEGT. With 2 bases removed from V and 2 bases from J, the gap between germline ends came to 6 bases. CDR3 residues: CASSESGNYGYTF. In DNA form, the CDR3 reads TGTGCCAGCAGTGAAAGTGGGAACTATGGCTACACCTTC.

This clone turned up a few times. The rearrangement links TRBV6-5 to TRBJ1-5; 10 positions match TRBD1. CDR3 size: 14 residues. The trim removed 6 bases at V and 7 bases at J, leaving 6 bases unmatched. Germline V gene sequence: CDR1 MNHEY, CDR2 SVGAGI. The DNA for the CDR3 is TGTGCCAGCAGCAAGACAGGGGGCGGGCAGCCCCAGCATTTT. This translates into CASSKTGGGQPQHF.

This chain connects TRBV18 to TRBJ2-5; 10 bases line up with TRBD2. This CDR3 contains 14 residues. V lost 6 bases, J lost 4 bases, and 5 bases stayed unmatched. Germline values: CDR1 KGHSH, CDR2 LQKENI. CDR3 DNA: TGTGCCAGCTCCCAGTTAGCGGGGGGAGAGACCCAGTACTTC. This encodes CASSQLAGGETQYF.

The J gene is TRBJ2-1, the V gene TRBV5-1, with TRBD2 as a possible D gene (5 bases). From germline, CDR1 is SGHRS and CDR2 YFSETQ. The CDR3 spans 15 residues. The V and J ends lost 0 bases and 8 bases respectively, with 15 bases between them. The CDR3 region has the DNA TGCGCCAGCAGCTTGGGGAGGACGCTGGCGGATGAGCAGTTCTTC. Protein sequence: CASSLGRTLADEQFF.

The rearrangement uses TRBV19 and TRBJ1-2; 7 nucleotides agree with TRBD1. V shed 9 bases and J 6 bases; nucleotides not matched to a gene: 19. There are 16 residues in the CDR3. Per the germline V gene, CDR1 is LNHDA and CDR2 is SQIVND (reference sequence). As DNA, the CDR3 is TGTGCCAGCAAGCAGGGGGGAGGCCCCCCTCGGAATGGCTACACCTTC. This translates into CASKQGGGPPRNGYTF. The full variable domain, its missing parts supplied by reference TRBV19 and TRBJ1-2, is DGGITQSPKYLFRKEGQNVTLSCEQNLNHDAMYWYRQDPGQGLRLIYYSQIVNDFQKGDIAEGYSVSREKKESFPLTVTSAQKNPTAFYLCASKQGGGPPRNGYTFGSGTRLTVV.

This clone turned up a few times. The chain employs TRBV12-1 and TRBJ1-5. TRBV12-1 is shown as a pseudogene. This CDR3 contains 16 residues. The CDR3 loop reads CASSSPRGRSNQPQHF. In DNA, the CDR3 is TGTGCCAGCAGCTCGCCGAGGGGCCGGAGCAATCAGCCCCAGCATTTT.

This clone came up once. This chain joins TRBV27 and TRBJ2-1; TRBD2 matches at 13 bases. V trimming: 5 bases; J trimming: 5 bases; junction bases outside the gene matches: 9. The CDR3 is 17 amino acids. Per the germline V gene, CDR1 is MNHEY and CDR2 is SMNVEV (reference sequence). The CDR3 DNA reads as TGTGCCAGCAGTATCTCGACTAGCGGGGGGCTCAACAATGAGCAGTTCTTC. Translation gives CASSISTSGGLNNEQFF.

The chain joins TRBV19 to TRBJ2-3, with D unresolved. The germline V gene encodes CDR1 LNHDA and CDR2 SQIVND (reference sequence). The CDR3 is made up of 13 amino acids. V lost 4 bases and J lost 1, with 6 bases in between. CDR3 sequence (DNA): TGTGCCAGTAGTACTAGTCGCACAGATACGCAGTATTTT. Translated: CASSTSRTDTQYF.

The genes are TRBV6-1 and TRBJ2-7; D possibly uses TRBD1 or TRBD2 (5 bases each). CDR3 length: 15 amino acids. Germline V CDR1 and CDR2: MNHNS, SASEGT. Trimming stripped 6 bases from V and 5 bases from J, with 20 bases between. CDR3 in amino acids: CASSGIRVMKHEQYF. CDR3 in DNA: TGTGCCAGCAGCGGGATCAGGGTAATGAAGCACGAGCAGTACTTC.

The J gene is TRBJ1-5, the V gene TRBV18; the D gene is possibly TRBD1 (6 bases). V was trimmed by 2 bases and J by 13 bases, leaving 12 bases between them. The CDR3 is 12 residues long. From germline, CDR1 is KGHSH and CDR2 LQKENI. CDR3 DNA: TGTGCCAGCTCACCAGGAGGGCAGGGGCAGCATTTT. It is translated as CASSPGGQGQHF. Full variable domain (rest looked up from reference TRBV18 and TRBJ1-5): NAGVMQNPRHLVRRRGQEARLRCSPMKGHSHVYWYRQLPEEGLKFMVYLQKENIIDESGMPKERFSAEFPKEGPSILRIQQVVRGDSAAYFCASSPGGQGQHFGDGTRLSIL.

The chain has TRBV4-1 and TRBJ2-7; possibly TRBD1 for D (6 bases). The CDR3 totals 14 residues. V was trimmed by 4 bases and J by 1 base, leaving 11 bases between them. Germline V lookup: CDR1 MGHRA, CDR2 YSYEKL. CDR3 nucleotide sequence: TGCGCCAGCAGCCCGTGGGACAAATCCTACGAGCAGTACTTC. It codes for CASSPWDKSYEQYF.

The chain couples TRBV18 to TRBJ1-1; D unclear. Trimming took off 6 bases at V and 3 bases at J, with 14 bases between the two ends. The CDR3 spans 14 residues. Germline CDR1 KGHSH, CDR2 LQKENI. The DNA for the CDR3 is TGTGCCAGCTCGCCCGCCCTTCAAGACACTGAAGCTTTCTTT. This sequence encodes CASSPALQDTEAFF.

This chain connects TRBV18 to TRBJ1-5, with TRBD1 identical over 7 bases. V dropped 4 bases and J dropped 2; count of bases not matched to a gene: 8. The CDR3 spans 16 residues. Germline V CDR1 and CDR2: KGHSH, LQKENI. For the CDR3, the DNA is TGTGCCAGCTCACACCTAGGGGGCTTTGGCAATCAGCCCCAGCATTTT. It is translated as CASSHLGGFGNQPQHF.

The gene calls are TRBV15 and TRBJ1-3; TRBD1 matches 8 bases. The germline V gene has CDR1 LNHNV and CDR2 YYDKDF (reference sequence). The CDR3 sequence is 17 residues long. With 0 bases clipped from V and 0 bases from J, the junction kept 4 bases outside the gene matches. CDR3 amino acids: CATSRDRTGFSGNTIYF. The CDR3 nucleotides read TGTGCCACCAGCAGAGATCGGACAGGGTTCTCTGGAAACACCATATATTTT.

The chain is built from TRBV27 and TRBJ1-6; TRBD1 might be the D (5 bases). V was cut by 3 bases and J by 10 bases, with 7 bases left in between. This CDR3 is built from 12 residues. Per the germline V gene, CDR1 is MNHEY and CDR2 is SMNVEV (reference sequence). The CDR3 DNA sequence: TGTGCCAGCAGTTTCAGGGACTCACCCCTCCACTTT. Protein: CASSFRDSPLHF.

J is TRBJ1-5 and V is TRBV2; 7 bases line up with TRBD1. The CDR3 spans 18 residues. Germline V lookup: CDR1 SNHLY, CDR2 FYNNEI. With V trimmed by 1 base and J by 0 bases, 9 bases remained unmatched. CDR3 sequence reads: CASSEGEKGAYSNQPQHF. CDR3 DNA: TGTGCCAGCAGTGAAGGGGAAAAGGGGGCCTATAGCAATCAGCCCCAGCATTTT.